These T cell receptor beta chains were read from a single sample in a study of patients and donors after allogeneic stem cell transplantation. TCRdb fed the RT-PCR reads into MiXCR, producing one record per CDR3 protein. In the table there are some 87,000 distinct CDR3 sequences, 40% to 60% of which are singletons. The sample consisted of blood, either unsorted or a sorted T cell fraction (not recorded which). These receptors all stem from a human donor who was either an allogeneic HSCT recipient or a stem cell or donor lymphocyte infusion donor (not recorded which). It is not recorded whose cells these are; they may come from a transplant donor. Each CDR3 is given with its conserved first and last residue. The D gene is left open where the match is weak. Not all rows give a size; the values are once, few, many and, for expanded clones, a class.

TRBD1	TRBV10-3	.	TRBJ1-1	CAISAGQGNTEAFF	TGTGCCATCAGTGCGGGACAGGGGAACACTGAAGCTTTCTTT
.	TRBV21-1	.	TRBJ2-4	CASSYSPLGVEAETKNIQYF	TGTGCCAGCAGCTATTCCCCTTTAGGAGTTGAAGCTGAGACCAAAAACATTCAGTACTTC
.	TRBV15	.	TRBJ2-1	CATAGQSSYNEQFF	TGTGCCACCGCGGGACAAAGCTCCTACAATGAGCAGTTCTTC
TRBD1	TRBV6-2/TRBV6-3	.	TRBJ2-7	CASSYYPGGENEQYF	TGTGCCAGCAGTTACTATCCAGGGGGCGAAAACGAGCAGTACTTC
.	TRBV12-3/TRBV12-4	once	TRBJ1-1	CASSLTVMNTEAFF	TGTGCCAGCAGTTTGACGGTCATGAACACTGAAGCTTTCTTT
.	TRBV20-1	.	TRBJ2-1	CSARTRFIHNEQFF	TGCAGTGCTAGAACTAGATTCATCCACAATGAGCAGTTCTTC
.	TRBV20-1	.	TRBJ1-1	CSAREQGLTEAFF	TGCAGTGCTAGAGAACAGGGTCTCACTGAAGCTTTCTTT
.	TRBV7-9	few	TRBJ1-2	CASTYGNYGYTF	TGTGCCAGCACTTACGGAAACTATGGCTACACCTTC
.	TRBV9	.	TRBJ2-7	CASSEAGTPYEQYF	TGTGCCAGCAGCGAGGCCGGAACTCCCTACGAGCAGTACTTC
.	TRBV27	.	TRBJ2-5	CASSLGAYVETQCF	TGTGCCAGCAGTCTGGGTGCTTATGTTGAGACCCAGTGCTTC
.	TRBV3-1	once	TRBJ2-2	CASSQALTGELFF	TGTGCCAGCAGCCAAGCCCTCACCGGGGAGCTGTTTTTT
.	TRBV6-2/TRBV6-3	.	TRBJ1-1	CASRGAFTEAFF	TGTGCCAGCAGAGGGGCTTTCACTGAAGCTTTCTTT
.	TRBV5-5	many	TRBJ2-1	CASSLPGTRTYNEQFF	TGTGCCAGCAGCTTACCCGGGACGAGAACCTACAATGAGCAGTTCTTC
.	TRBV12-3/TRBV12-4	many	TRBJ1-1	CASSLRGGTEAFF	TGTGCCAGCAGTTTACGGGGGGGCACTGAAGCTTTCTTT
.	TRBV28	.	TRBJ2-7	CASSSPPGSYEQYF	TGTGCCAGCAGTTCCCCTCCGGGATCCTACGAGCAGTACTTC
TRBD1	TRBV4-3	once	TRBJ2-7	CASSRGTGFSYEQYF	TGCGCCAGCAGCCGAGGGACAGGCTTCTCCTACGAGCAGTACTTC
.	TRBV18	few	TRBJ1-2	CASSPIAAGEISGYTF	TGTGCCAGCTCACCAATTGCTGCAGGGGAGATAAGTGGCTACACCTTC
.	TRBV4-3	.	TRBJ1-2	CASSKTGGSDLLFYGYTF	TGCGCCAGCAGCAAAACCGGAGGGTCCGATCTCTTGTTCTATGGCTACACCTTC
.	TRBV21-1	.	TRBJ2-3	CASSVGGLAGNPDTQYF	TGTGCCAGCAGTGTTGGGGGACTAGCGGGAAATCCAGATACGCAGTATTTT
.	TRBV27	few	TRBJ1-5	CASIVQEGSQPQHF	TGTGCCAGCATCGTACAGGAGGGTAGTCAGCCCCAGCATTTT
TRBD1	TRBV12-3/TRBV12-4	few	TRBJ1-2	CASSSFVGQGHYGYTF	TGTGCCAGCAGCAGTTTTGTGGGACAGGGGCACTATGGCTACACCTTC
.	TRBV6-2/TRBV6-3	.	TRBJ2-7	CASSHHDWGREQYF	TGTGCCAGCAGCCACCACGACTGGGGTCGCGAGCAGTACTTC
.	TRBV5-6	.	TRBJ1-6	CASSLDAYRTPLHF	TGTGCCAGCAGCTTGGACGCGTATCGGACACCCCTCCACTTT
.	TRBV4-1	few	TRBJ1-1	CASSQELVNTEAFF	TGCGCCAGCAGCCAAGAACTGGTGAACACTGAAGCTTTCTTT
.	TRBV27	.	TRBJ1-2	CASSSGISTNYGYTF	TGTGCCAGCAGTTCTGGTATAAGCACCAACTATGGCTACACCTTC
.	TRBV28	.	TRBJ1-5	CASSSPGSFNQPQHF	TGTGCCAGCAGTTCACCAGGGTCCTTCAATCAGCCCCAGCATTTT
TRBD1	TRBV2	.	TRBJ1-1	CASRRETGAVWTEAFF	TGTGCCAGCAGGAGAGAAACAGGGGCGGTTTGGACTGAAGCTTTCTTT
.	TRBV28	.	TRBJ2-1	CASSLINEQFF	TGTGCCAGCAGTTTGATCAATGAGCAGTTCTTC
.	TRBV6-5	few	TRBJ1-1	CASSYPGREAFF	TGTGCCAGCAGTTACCCGGGGAGGGAGGCTTTCTTT
.	TRBV4-1	.	TRBJ1-5	CASSQGINQPQHF	TGCGCCAGCAGCCAAGGAATCAATCAGCCCCAGCATTTT
.	TRBV12-3/TRBV12-4	few	TRBJ1-5	CASSQHRDSNQPQHF	TGTGCCAGCAGTCAGCACAGGGATAGCAATCAGCCCCAGCATTTT
.	TRBV12-3/TRBV12-4	.	TRBJ2-3	CASSSNPESTDTQYF	TGTGCCAGCAGTTCTAACCCGGAAAGCACAGATACGCAGTATTTT
TRBD2	TRBV6-2/TRBV6-3	few	TRBJ2-1	CASSSLGLAGGNEQFF	TGTGCCAGCAGCAGCCTGGGACTAGCGGGTGGTAATGAGCAGTTCTTC
TRBD1	TRBV6-5	.	TRBJ1-6	CASSWGQATSYNSPLHF	TGTGCCAGCAGTTGGGGACAGGCAACATCCTATAATTCACCCCTCCACTTT
.	TRBV3-1	few	TRBJ2-3	CASSLSRDTQYF	TGTGCCAGCAGCCTCAGTAGAGATACGCAGTATTTT
.	TRBV6-5	.	TRBJ1-6	CASNSGVTYNSPLHF	TGTGCCAGCAATTCGGGGGTGACCTATAATTCACCCCTCCACTTT
.	TRBV7-9	.	TRBJ1-1	CASSLAPGIGTEAFF	TGTGCCAGCAGCTTAGCGCCGGGGATCGGCACTGAAGCTTTCTTT
.	TRBV12-3/TRBV12-4	few	TRBJ2-3	CASSLKGGGRADTQYF	TGTGCCAGCAGTTTGAAGGGTGGGGGTCGTGCAGATACGCAGTATTTT
.	TRBV7-2	.	TRBJ2-1	CASSRDLGWQFF	TGTGCCAGCAGCCGAGATTTGGGGTGGCAGTTCTTC
.	TRBV4-3	.	TRBJ1-2	CASSQQGWGGYTF	TGCGCCAGCAGCCAACAGGGGTGGGGTGGCTACACCTTC
TRBD1	TRBV9	once	TRBJ1-2	CASSVQPIQGADYGYTF	TGTGCCAGCAGCGTCCAGCCTATACAGGGGGCAGACTATGGCTACACCTTC
.	TRBV20-1	few	TRBJ1-1	CSASRGVGTEAFF	TGCAGTGCTTCCAGGGGCGTGGGTACTGAAGCTTTCTTT
.	TRBV12-3/TRBV12-4	once	TRBJ2-6	CASSLAPSSPGANVLTF	TGTGCCAGCAGTTTAGCTCCATCCTCCCCTGGGGCCAACGTCCTGACTTTC
TRBD1	TRBV6-2/TRBV6-3	.	TRBJ1-2	CASSYRPDRAYGYTF	TGTGCCAGCAGTTACCGCCCGGACAGGGCCTATGGCTACACCTTC
TRBD1	TRBV14	.	TRBJ1-3	CASSHRTGVGNTIYF	TGTGCCAGCAGCCACCGAACAGGGGTCGGAAACACCATATATTTT
TRBD1	TRBV28	.	TRBJ1-2	CASSQTGDGYTF	TGTGCCAGCAGTCAGACAGGGGACGGCTACACCTTC
.	TRBV29-1	.	TRBJ1-2	CSVGAGYRDSF	TGCAGCGTTGGGGCTGGGTACCGGGACTCCTTC
TRBD2	TRBV20-1	.	TRBJ2-7	CSARDSGSRYEQYF	TGCAGTGCTAGAGATAGCGGGAGCCGTTACGAGCAGTACTTC
TRBD1	TRBV20-1	.	TRBJ1-5	CSVSGTGLQPQHF	TGCAGTGTTTCTGGGACAGGGCTTCAGCCCCAGCATTTT
.	TRBV5-1	.	TRBJ1-5	CASSLNGGIQPQHF	TGCGCCAGCAGCTTAAACGGGGGGATTCAGCCCCAGCATTTT
.	TRBV4-1	few	TRBJ1-5	CASSPSILSQPQHF	.
TRBD2	TRBV10-3	.	TRBJ2-5	CAINPSGRGETQYF	TGTGCCATCAACCCTAGCGGGAGGGGAGAGACCCAGTACTTC
TRBD2	TRBV20-1	.	TRBJ2-3	CSATRGRGRVDTQYF	TGCAGTGCTACCCGTGGGCGCGGGAGGGTGGATACGCAGTATTTT
.	TRBV12-3/TRBV12-4	few	TRBJ1-4	CASSWGTNEKLFF	TGTGCCAGCAGTTGGGGGACTAATGAAAAACTGTTTTTT
.	TRBV20-1	few	TRBJ1-4	CSAREGRRNEKLFF	TGCAGTGCTAGAGAGGGCAGAAGGAATGAAAAACTGTTTTTT
.	TRBV6-2/TRBV6-3	.	TRBJ1-5	CASSPRRPNSNQPQHF	TGTGCCAGCAGCCCAAGACGGCCGAATAGCAATCAGCCCCAGCATTTT
.	TRBV6-2/TRBV6-3	.	TRBJ1-1	CASMWRGTEAFF	TGTGCCAGCATGTGGAGGGGCACTGAAGCTTTCTTT